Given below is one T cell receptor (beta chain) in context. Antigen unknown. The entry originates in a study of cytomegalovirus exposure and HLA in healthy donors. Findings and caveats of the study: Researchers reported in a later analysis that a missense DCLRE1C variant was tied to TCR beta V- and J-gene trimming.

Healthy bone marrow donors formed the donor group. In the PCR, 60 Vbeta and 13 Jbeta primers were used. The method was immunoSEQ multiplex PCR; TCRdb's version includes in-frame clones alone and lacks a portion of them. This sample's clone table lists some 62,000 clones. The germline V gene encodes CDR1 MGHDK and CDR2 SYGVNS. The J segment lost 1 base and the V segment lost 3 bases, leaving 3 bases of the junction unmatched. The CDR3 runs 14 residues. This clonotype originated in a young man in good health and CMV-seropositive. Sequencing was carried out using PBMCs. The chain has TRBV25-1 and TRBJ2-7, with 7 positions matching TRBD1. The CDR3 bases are TGTGCCAGCAGTGATACACAGGGGTCCTACGAGCAGTACTTC. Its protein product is CASSDTQGSYEQYF.